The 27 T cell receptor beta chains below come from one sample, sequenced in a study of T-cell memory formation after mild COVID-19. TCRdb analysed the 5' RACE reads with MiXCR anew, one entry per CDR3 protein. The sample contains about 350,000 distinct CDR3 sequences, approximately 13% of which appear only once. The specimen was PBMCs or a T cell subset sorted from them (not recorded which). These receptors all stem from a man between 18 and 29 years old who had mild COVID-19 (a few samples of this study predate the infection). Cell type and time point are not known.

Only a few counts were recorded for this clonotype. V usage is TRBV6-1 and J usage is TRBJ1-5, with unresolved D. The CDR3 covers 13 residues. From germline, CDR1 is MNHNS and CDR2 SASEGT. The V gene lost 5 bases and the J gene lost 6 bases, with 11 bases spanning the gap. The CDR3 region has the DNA TGTGCCAGCAGTCAGGACCGACCTCAGCCCCAGCATTTT. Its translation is CASSQDRPQPQHF.

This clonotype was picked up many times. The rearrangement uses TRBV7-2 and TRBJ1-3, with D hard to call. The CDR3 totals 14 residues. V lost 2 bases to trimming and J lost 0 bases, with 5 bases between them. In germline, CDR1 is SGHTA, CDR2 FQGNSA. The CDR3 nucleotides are TGTGCCAGCAGCTTAAGGGTCTCTGGAAACACCATATATTTT. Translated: CASSLRVSGNTIYF.

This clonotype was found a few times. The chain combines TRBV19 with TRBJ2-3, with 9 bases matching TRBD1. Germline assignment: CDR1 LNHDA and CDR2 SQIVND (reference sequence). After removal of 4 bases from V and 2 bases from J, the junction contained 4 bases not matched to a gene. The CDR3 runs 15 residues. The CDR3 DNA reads TGTGCCAGTAGTACCGGGACAGGGCACACAGATACGCAGTATTTT. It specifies CASSTGTGHTDTQYF.

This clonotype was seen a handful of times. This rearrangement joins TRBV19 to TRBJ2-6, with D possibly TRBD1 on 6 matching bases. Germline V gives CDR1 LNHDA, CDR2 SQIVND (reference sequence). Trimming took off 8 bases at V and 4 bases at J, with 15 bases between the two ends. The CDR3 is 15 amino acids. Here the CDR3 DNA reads TGTGCCAGTCGCGAGCAGGGGACAGGGGCCAACGTCCTGACTTTC. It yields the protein CASREQGTGANVLTF.

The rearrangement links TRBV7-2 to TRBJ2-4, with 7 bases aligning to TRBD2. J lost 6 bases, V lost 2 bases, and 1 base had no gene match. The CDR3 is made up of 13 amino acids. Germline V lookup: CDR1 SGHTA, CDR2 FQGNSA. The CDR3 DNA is TGTGCCAGCAGCTTAAGCGGGGCAAACATTCAGTACTTC. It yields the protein CASSLSGANIQYF.

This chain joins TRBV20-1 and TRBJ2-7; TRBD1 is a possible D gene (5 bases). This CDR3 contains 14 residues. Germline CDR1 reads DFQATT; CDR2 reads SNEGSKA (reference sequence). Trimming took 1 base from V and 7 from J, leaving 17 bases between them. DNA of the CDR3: TGCAGTGCTAGAGCCCACTGGCAGGGAAAAGAGCAGTACTTC. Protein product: CSARAHWQGKEQYF.

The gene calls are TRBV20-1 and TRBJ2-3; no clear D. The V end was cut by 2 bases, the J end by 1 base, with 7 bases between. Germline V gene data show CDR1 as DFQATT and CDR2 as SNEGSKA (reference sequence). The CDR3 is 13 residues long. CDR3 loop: CSARIPGTDTQYF. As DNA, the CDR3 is TGCAGTGCTAGAATTCCAGGCACAGATACGCAGTATTTT.

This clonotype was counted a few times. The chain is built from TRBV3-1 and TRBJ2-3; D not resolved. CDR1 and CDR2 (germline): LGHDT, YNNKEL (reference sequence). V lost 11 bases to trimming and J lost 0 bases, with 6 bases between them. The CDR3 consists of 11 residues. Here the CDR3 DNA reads TGTGCCGGGCGTAGCACAGATACGCAGTATTTT. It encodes CAGRSTDTQYF.

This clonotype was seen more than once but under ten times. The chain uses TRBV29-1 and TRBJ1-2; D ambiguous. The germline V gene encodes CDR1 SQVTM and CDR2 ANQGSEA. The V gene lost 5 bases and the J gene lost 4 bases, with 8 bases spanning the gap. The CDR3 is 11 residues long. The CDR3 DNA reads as TGCAGCGTTCCTCAGGCCTATGGCTACACCTTC. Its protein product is CSVPQAYGYTF.

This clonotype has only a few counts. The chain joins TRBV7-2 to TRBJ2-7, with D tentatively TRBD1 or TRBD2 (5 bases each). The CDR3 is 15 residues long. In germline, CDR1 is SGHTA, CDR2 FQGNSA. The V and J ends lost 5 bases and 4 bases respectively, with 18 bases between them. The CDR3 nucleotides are TGTGCCAGCAGCCCCGGGGCCCTCTTGACGTACGAGCAGTACGTC. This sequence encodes CASSPGALLTYEQYV.

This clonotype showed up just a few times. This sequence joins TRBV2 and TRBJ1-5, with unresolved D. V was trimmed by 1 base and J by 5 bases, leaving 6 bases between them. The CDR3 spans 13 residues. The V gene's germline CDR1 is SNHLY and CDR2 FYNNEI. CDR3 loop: CASSEGPYQPQHF. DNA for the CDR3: TGTGCCAGCAGTGAAGGTCCGTATCAGCCCCAGCATTTT.

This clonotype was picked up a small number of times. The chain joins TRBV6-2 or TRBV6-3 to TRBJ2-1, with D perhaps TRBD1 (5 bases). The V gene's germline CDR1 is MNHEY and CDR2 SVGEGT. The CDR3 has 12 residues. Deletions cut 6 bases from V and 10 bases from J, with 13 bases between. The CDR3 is CASRRTRTEQFF. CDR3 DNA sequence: TGTGCCAGCAGACGCACAAGGACAGAGCAGTTCTTC.

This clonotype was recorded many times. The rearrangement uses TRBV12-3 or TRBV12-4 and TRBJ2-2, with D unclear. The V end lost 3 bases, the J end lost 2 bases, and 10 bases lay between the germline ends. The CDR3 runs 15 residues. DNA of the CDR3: TGTGCCAGCAGTTTGGGTCACCTCAACACCGGGGAGCTGTTTTTT. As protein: CASSLGHLNTGELFF.

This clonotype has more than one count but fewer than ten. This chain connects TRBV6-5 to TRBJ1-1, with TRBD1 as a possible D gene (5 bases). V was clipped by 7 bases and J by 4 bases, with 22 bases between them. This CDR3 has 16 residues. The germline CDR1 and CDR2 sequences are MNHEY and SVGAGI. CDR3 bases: TGTGCCAGCATGAATAGTCCGGCAGGGCGAGTCACTGAAGCTTTCTTT. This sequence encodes CASMNSPAGRVTEAFF.

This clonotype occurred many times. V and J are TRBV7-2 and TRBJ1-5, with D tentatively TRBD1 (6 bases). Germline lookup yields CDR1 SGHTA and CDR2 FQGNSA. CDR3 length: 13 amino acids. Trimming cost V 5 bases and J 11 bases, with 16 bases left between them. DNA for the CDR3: TGTGCCAGCAGCGTAAGGGGGGATCAAGCCCAGCATTTT. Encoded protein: CASSVRGDQAQHF.

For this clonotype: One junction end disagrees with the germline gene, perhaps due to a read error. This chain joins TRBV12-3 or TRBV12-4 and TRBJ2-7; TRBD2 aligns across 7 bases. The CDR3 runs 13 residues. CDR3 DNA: TGTTCCAGCAGTTCTGGGAGGGGCGACGAGCAGTACTTC. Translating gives CSSSSGRGDEQYF.

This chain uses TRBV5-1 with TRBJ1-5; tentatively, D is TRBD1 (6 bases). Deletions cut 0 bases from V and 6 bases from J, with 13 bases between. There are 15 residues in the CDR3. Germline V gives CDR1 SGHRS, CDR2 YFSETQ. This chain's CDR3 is CASSLVGGGGQPQHF. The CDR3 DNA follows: TGCGCCAGCAGCTTGGTCGGCGGGGGCGGTCAGCCCCAGCATTTT.

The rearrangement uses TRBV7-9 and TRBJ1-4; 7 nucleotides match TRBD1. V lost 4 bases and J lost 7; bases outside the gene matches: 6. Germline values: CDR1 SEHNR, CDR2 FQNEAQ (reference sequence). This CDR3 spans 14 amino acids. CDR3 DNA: TGTGCCAGCAGCTCGACAGGGCGGCGTGAAAAACTGTTTTTT. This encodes CASSSTGRREKLFF.

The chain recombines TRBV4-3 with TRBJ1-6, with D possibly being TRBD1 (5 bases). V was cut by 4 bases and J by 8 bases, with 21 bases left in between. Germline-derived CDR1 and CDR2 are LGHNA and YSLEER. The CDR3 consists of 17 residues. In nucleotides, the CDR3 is TGCGCCAGCAGCCGCCGACGGGGGGACGGGGCCGATTCACCCCTCCACTTT. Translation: CASSRRRGDGADSPLHF.

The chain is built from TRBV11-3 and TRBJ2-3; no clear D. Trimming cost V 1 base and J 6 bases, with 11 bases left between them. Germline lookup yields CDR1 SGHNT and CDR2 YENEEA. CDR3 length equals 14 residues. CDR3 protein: CASSLVVGADTQYF. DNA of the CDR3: TGTGCCAGCAGCTTAGTCGTCGGAGCGGATACGCAGTATTTT.

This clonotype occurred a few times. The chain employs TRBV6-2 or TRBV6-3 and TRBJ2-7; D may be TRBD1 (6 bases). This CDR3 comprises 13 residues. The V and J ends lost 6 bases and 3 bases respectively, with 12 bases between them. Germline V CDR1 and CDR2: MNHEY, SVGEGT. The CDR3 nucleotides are TGTGCCAGCAGACCCACAGGGAACTACGAGCAGTACGTC. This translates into CASRPTGNYEQYV.

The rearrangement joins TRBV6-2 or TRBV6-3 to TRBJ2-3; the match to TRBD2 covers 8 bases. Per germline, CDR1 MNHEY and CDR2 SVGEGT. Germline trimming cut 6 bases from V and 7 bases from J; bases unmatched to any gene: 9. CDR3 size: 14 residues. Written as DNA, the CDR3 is TGTGCCAGCAGCCGAGCGGGGGAGGCATATACGCAGTATTTT. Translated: CASSRAGEAYTQYF.

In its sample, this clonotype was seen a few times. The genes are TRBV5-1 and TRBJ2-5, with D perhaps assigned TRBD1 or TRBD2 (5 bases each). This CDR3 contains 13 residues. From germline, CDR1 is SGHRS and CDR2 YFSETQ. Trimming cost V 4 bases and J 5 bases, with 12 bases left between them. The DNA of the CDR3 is TGCGCCAGCAGCATAGGGACCCGGGAGACCCAGTACTTC. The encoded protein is CASSIGTRETQYF.

The CDR3 is CASSMGLAGAADTQYF. The DNA of the CDR3 is TGTGCCAGCAGCATGGGACTAGCGGGGGCCGCCGATACGCAGTATTTT. The rearrangement uses TRBV7-7 and TRBJ2-3; 14 bases are a match to TRBD2. With 5 bases clipped from V and 6 bases from J, the junction kept 7 bases outside the gene matches. The CDR3 has 16 residues. Per germline, CDR1 SSHAT and CDR2 FNYEAQ (reference sequence).

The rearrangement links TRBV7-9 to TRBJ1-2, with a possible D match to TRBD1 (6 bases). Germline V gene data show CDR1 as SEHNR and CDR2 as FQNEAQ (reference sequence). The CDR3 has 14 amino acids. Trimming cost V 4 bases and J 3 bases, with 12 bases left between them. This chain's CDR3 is CASSSPDRDYGYTF. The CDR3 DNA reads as TGTGCCAGCAGCTCGCCGGACAGAGACTATGGCTACACCTTC.

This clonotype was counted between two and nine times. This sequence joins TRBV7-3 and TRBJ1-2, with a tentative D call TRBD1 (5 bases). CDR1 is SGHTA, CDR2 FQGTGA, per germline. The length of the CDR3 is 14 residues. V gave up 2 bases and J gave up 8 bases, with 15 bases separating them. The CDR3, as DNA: TGTGCCAGCAGCTTAGATGCAGGGCGAGGAGGCTACACCTTC. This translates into CASSLDAGRGGYTF. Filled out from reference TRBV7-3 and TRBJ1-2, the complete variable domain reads GAGVSQTPSNKVTEKGKYVELRCDPISGHTALYWYRQSLGQGPEFLIYFQGTGAADDSGLPNDRFFAVRPEGSVSTLKIQRTERGDSAVYLCASSLDAGRGGYTFGSGTRLTVV.

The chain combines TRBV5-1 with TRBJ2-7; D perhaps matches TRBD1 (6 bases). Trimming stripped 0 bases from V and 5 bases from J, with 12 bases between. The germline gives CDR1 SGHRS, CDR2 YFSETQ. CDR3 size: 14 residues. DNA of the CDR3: TGCGCCAGCAGCTTGGCTCAGGGGTACAACGAGCAGTACTTC. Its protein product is CASSLAQGYNEQYF.